What follows are 18 T cell receptor beta chains derived from one specimen sequenced in a study of radiotherapy plus CTLA-4 blockade in lung cancer. Using immunoSEQ multiplex PCR, the repertoire was profiled, and TCRdb retains in-frame clones only, with some absent. The data show over 100,000 clones, roughly 80% seen once. Source: peripheral blood, taken from a patient treated with radiotherapy plus ipilimumab. Every receptor here comes from a human donor with non-small cell lung cancer that progressed on radiotherapy plus ipilimumab. Some clones in this sample may be carry-over from other donors' samples.

The J gene is TRBJ2-1, the V gene TRBV2; 13 positions match TRBD2. CDR3 length: 17 amino acids. Per germline, CDR1 SNHLY and CDR2 FYNNEI. V trimming: 6 bases; J trimming: 4 bases; junction bases outside the gene matches: 9. This CDR3 is CASRRTSGGVSYNEQFF. As DNA, the CDR3 is TGTGCCAGCAGGCGCACTAGCGGGGGGGTCTCATACAATGAGCAGTTCTTC.

This chain links TRBV10-3 with TRBJ1-5, with a tentative D call TRBD1 (6 bases). Germline V gene data show CDR1 as ENHRY and CDR2 as SYGVKD. This CDR3 region has 13 residues. The V and J ends lost 6 bases and 5 bases respectively, with 11 bases between them. The CDR3 bases are TGTGCCATCAGGGATAAGGGGGATCAGCCCCAGCATTTT. This sequence encodes CAIRDKGDQPQHF.

This chain links TRBV4-2 with TRBJ1-2; weak D call: TRBD1 (5 bases). This CDR3 has 15 amino acids. Germline V gives CDR1 LGHNA, CDR2 YNFKEQ. Trimming took 0 bases from V and 2 from J, leaving 10 bases between them. The CDR3 DNA sequence: TGTGCCAGCAGCCAAGAAAGTCGGGACAACTATGGCTACACCTTC. Translated, it gives CASSQESRDNYGYTF.

This clone was observed a handful of times. This chain links TRBV7-8 with TRBJ2-5; a weak D match, TRBD1 (6 bases). This CDR3 has 16 residues. The ends were cut back, 1 base at V and 7 bases at J, with 19 bases in the middle. Germline CDR1 and CDR2: SGHVS and FQNEAQ. The CDR3 reads CASSLGRDTSVGTQYF. CDR3 nucleotides: TGTGCCAGCAGCTTAGGCCGGGACACCTCCGTGGGGACCCAGTACTTC.

V usage is TRBV5-4 and J usage is TRBJ2-3, with 12 bases identical to TRBD2. CDR3 length: 16 amino acids. V lost 4 bases to trimming and J lost 4 bases; unmatched junction nucleotides: 7. Germline loops: CDR1 SGHNT, CDR2 YYREEE (reference sequence). The CDR3 region is CASSPRLAGVSDTQYF. The CDR3 DNA reads TGTGCCAGCAGCCCTAGACTAGCGGGGGTGTCAGATACGCAGTATTTT.

This clone was detected only once. The chain combines TRBV4-2 with TRBJ1-4; 12 nucleotides agree with TRBD1. With V trimmed by 4 bases and J by 7 bases, 10 bases remained unmatched. The length of the CDR3 is 17 residues. Germline V lookup: CDR1 LGHNA, CDR2 YNFKEQ. DNA for the CDR3: TGTGCCAGCAGCCCAGGGACAGGGGGCGTCTTTGGTGAAAAACTGTTTTTT. Protein: CASSPGTGGVFGEKLFF.

This sequence joins TRBV7-3 and TRBJ1-1; no reliable D call. V gave up 4 bases and J gave up 5 bases, with 8 bases separating them. The CDR3 is made up of 12 amino acids. Germline loops: CDR1 SGHTA, CDR2 FQGTGA. CDR3 region: CASSSVRTEAFF. CDR3 coding DNA: TGTGCCAGCAGCTCAGTCAGGACTGAAGCTTTCTTT.

V gene TRBV27 combines with J gene TRBJ2-2; 14 bases are shared with TRBD2. Germline V CDR1 and CDR2: MNHEY, SMNVEV (reference sequence). The J segment lost 4 bases and the V segment lost 3 bases, leaving 10 bases of the junction unmatched. The CDR3 runs to 19 residues. The chain's CDR3 is CASSFFPGTSGGSTGELFF. CDR3 nucleotides: TGTGCCAGCAGTTTTTTCCCCGGGACTAGCGGGGGAAGCACCGGGGAGCTGTTTTTT.

This clone was observed a single time. The chain's CDR3 is CATSKSSGTVDTQYF. The CDR3 region has the DNA TGTGCCACCAGCAAGTCTAGCGGGACAGTAGATACGCAGTATTTT. This chain links TRBV15 with TRBJ2-3, with 9 bases that match TRBD2. The germline V gene has CDR1 LNHNV and CDR2 YYDKDF (reference sequence). The CDR3 spans 15 residues. The V segment lost 4 bases and the J segment 5 bases; nucleotides outside the gene matches: 7.

The chain carries TRBV11-2 and TRBJ2-7; D is perhaps TRBD2 (5 bases). The CDR3 runs 14 residues. Germline V gene sequence: CDR1 SGHAT, CDR2 FQNNGV. V lost 1 base and J 3 bases, leaving 10 bases between the germline ends. CDR3 DNA sequence: TGTGCCAGCAGCTTAGTCTCTAGCAACTACGAGCAGTACTTC. This sequence encodes CASSLVSSNYEQYF.

The J gene is TRBJ2-7, the V gene TRBV7-9, with D possibly called TRBD1 or TRBD2 (7 bases each). The CDR3 length is 16 residues. Trimming shortened V by 2 bases and J by 5 bases, and 19 bases separated the two germline ends. CDR1 and CDR2 from the germline V gene are SEHNR and FQNEAQ (reference sequence). CDR3 protein: CASSLWTGGGRDEQYF. CDR3 DNA sequence: TGTGCCAGCAGCTTATGGACAGGTGGCGGGAGAGACGAGCAGTACTTC.

The CDR3 protein is CASSLMRGNTEAFF. The CDR3 region has the DNA TGTGCCAGCAGCTTGATGAGGGGTAACACTGAAGCTTTCTTT. The rearrangement joins TRBV7-2 to TRBJ1-1; D possibly corresponds to TRBD1 (5 bases). Germline CDR1 and CDR2: SGHTA and FQGNSA. The CDR3 spans 14 residues. V shed 3 bases and J shed 2 bases, with 10 bases lying between them.

The V call is TRBV6-6, the J call TRBJ1-6; D might be TRBD1 (5 bases). The CDR3 has 15 amino acids. The germline V gene encodes CDR1 MNHNY and CDR2 SVGAGI (reference sequence). Trimming left V 6 bases short and J 10 bases short, with 19 bases between. This CDR3 reads CASRVAQGRTSPLHF. In DNA form, the CDR3 reads TGTGCCAGCAGGGTCGCCCAGGGCCGCACGTCACCCCTCCACTTT.

A note on this clone: The germline gene is not matched at one end of the junction; a read error may be the cause. The genes are TRBV7-7 and TRBJ1-3; D call uncertain. CDR1 SSHAT and CDR2 FNYEAQ come from the germline V gene (reference sequence). CDR3 size: 15 residues. DNA of the CDR3: TGTGCTAGCAGCTTAAACCCTAGCTCTGGAAACACCATATATTTT. Its protein product is CASSLNPSSGNTIYF.

The chain combines TRBV2 with TRBJ1-5; 11 bases agree with TRBD1. Looked up from germline, CDR1 is SNHLY and CDR2 is FYNNEI. V gave up 8 bases and J gave up 4 bases; unmatched junction bases: 7. CDR3 length: 15 amino acids. The CDR3, as DNA: TGTGCCAGCTCTGGACAGGGGGCCGGTAATCAGCCCCAGCATTTT. Protein sequence: CASSGQGAGNQPQHF.

The genes are TRBV6-6 and TRBJ2-3, with 9 positions matching TRBD2. The CDR3 covers 16 residues. The junction had 6 bases not matched to a gene; V was cut back by 3 bases and J by 2 bases. Germline V gene lookup returns CDR1 MNHNY and CDR2 SVGAGI (reference sequence). The CDR3 spells CASSYQLAGYTDTQYF. CDR3 coding DNA: TGTGCCAGCAGTTATCAGCTAGCGGGGTACACAGATACGCAGTATTTT.

This chain uses TRBV4-3 with TRBJ1-2; D not certain. The CDR3 is made up of 14 amino acids. CDR1 and CDR2 from the germline V gene are LGHNA and YSLEER. V shed 0 bases and J shed 2 bases, with 7 bases lying between them. CDR3 coding DNA: TGCGCCAGCAGCCAAGATCTGGGAAACTATGGCTACACCTTC. Amino acid sequence: CASSQDLGNYGYTF.

The gene calls are TRBV6-5 and TRBJ2-3, with unresolved D. This CDR3 has 12 residues. V dropped 4 bases and J dropped 3 bases, with 5 bases sitting between them. Germline values: CDR1 MNHEY, CDR2 SVGAGI. The chain's CDR3 is CASSFGTDTQYF. CDR3 sequence (DNA): TGTGCCAGCAGTTTTGGTACAGATACGCAGTATTTT.